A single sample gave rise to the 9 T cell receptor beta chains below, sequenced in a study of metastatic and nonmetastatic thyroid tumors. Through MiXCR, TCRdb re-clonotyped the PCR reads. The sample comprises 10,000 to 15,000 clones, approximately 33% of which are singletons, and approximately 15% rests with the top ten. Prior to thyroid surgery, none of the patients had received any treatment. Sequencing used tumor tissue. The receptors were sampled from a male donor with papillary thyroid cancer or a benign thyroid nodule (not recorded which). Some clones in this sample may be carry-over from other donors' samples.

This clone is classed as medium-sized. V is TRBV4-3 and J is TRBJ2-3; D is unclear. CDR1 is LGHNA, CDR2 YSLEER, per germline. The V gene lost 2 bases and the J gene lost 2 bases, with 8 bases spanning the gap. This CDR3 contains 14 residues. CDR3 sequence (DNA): TGCGCCAGCAGCCAATTTGACAACACAGATACGCAGTATTTT. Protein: CASSQFDNTDTQYF.

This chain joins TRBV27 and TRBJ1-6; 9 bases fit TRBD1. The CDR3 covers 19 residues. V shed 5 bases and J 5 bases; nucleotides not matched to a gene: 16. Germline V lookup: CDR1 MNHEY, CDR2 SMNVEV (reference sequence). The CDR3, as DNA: TGTGCCAGCAGTCCCACGGGACAGGGTAGTATGTTCGATAATTCACCCCTCCACTTT. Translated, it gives CASSPTGQGSMFDNSPLHF.

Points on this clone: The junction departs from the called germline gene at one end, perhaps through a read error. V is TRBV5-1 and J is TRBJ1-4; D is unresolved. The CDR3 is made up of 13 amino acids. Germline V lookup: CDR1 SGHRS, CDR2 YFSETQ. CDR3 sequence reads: CVSSLGQREKLFF. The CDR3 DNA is TGCGTCAGCAGCTTAGGGCAGCGTGAAAAACTGTTTTTT.

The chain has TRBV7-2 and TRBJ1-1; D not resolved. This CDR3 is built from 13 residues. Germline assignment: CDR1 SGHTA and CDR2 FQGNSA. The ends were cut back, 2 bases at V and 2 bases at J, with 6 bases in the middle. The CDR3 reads CASSLYLNTEAFF. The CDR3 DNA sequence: TGTGCCAGCAGCTTATATTTAAACACTGAAGCTTTCTTT.

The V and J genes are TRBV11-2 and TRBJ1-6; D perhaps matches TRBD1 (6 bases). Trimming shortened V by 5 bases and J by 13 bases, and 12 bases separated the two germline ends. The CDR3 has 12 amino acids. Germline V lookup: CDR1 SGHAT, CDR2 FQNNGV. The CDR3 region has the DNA TGTGCCAGCAGCACGGACAGTGCGCCCCTCCACTTT. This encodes CASSTDSAPLHF.

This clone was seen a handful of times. The CDR3 is CSASLPGNTIYF. CDR3 nucleotides: TGCAGTGCTTCGCTACCTGGAAACACCATATATTTT. V is TRBV20-1 and J is TRBJ1-3; D is ambiguous. The germline gives CDR1 DFQATT, CDR2 SNEGSKA (reference sequence). V was shortened by 5 bases and J by 2 bases, with 7 bases between the two germline ends. This CDR3 contains 12 residues.

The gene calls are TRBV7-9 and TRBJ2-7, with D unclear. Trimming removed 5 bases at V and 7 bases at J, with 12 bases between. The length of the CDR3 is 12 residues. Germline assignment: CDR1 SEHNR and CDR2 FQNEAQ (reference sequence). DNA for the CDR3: TGTGCCAGCAGCCCCCCAGGTGGGGAGCAGTACTTC. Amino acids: CASSPPGGEQYF.

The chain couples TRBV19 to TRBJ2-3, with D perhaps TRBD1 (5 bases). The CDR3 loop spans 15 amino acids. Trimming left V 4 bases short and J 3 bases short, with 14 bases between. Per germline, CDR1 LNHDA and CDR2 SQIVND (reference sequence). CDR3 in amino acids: CASSKGRAITDTQYF. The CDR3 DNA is TGTGCCAGTAGTAAAGGCAGGGCGATTACAGATACGCAGTATTTT.

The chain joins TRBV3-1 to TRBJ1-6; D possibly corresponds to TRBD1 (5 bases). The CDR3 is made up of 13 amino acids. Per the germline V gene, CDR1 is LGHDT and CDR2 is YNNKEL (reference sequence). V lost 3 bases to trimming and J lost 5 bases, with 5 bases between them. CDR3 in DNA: TGTGCCAGCAGCCAGGGGGATAATTCACCCCTCCACTTT. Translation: CASSQGDNSPLHF.